This T cell receptor (beta chain) was found in a study of radiation and T cells in renal cell carcinoma. For this clone: The antigen is unknown.

The data were produced by immunoSEQ multiplex PCR, yet TCRdb's version contains in-frame clones alone and is incomplete. The profile shows roughly 170,000 clones, about 87% of them singletons. The J segment lost 5 bases and the V segment lost 5 bases, leaving 8 bases of the junction unmatched. CDR3 length: 14 amino acids. Per germline, CDR1 LNHDA and CDR2 SQIVND (reference sequence). Study-wide results and caveats: Baseline intratumoral clonotype presence is unknown without pretreatment biopsies.

Time point defined: blood 4 weeks post-SBRT, at nephrectomy. Treatment reported: 15 Gy SBRT to primary tumor, nephrectomy 4 weeks later. Nephrectomy followed 15 Gy stereotactic body radiation by 4 weeks. The patient's renal cell carcinoma had clear cell pathology. This sequence originates from a woman aged 45-59 years with renal cell carcinoma. The chain links TRBV19 to TRBJ1-1, with 7 bases fitting TRBD1. The source was blood, collected from a patient whose treatment included radiotherapy and nephrectomy. The CDR3 DNA sequence: TGTGCCAGTAGTCCTACAGGGGCGGAGACTGAAGCTTTCTTT. Its translation: CASSPTGAETEAFF.